A selection of T cell receptor beta chains follows, all from one sample in a study of blood T cell repertoires in COVID-19. TCRdb's table, derived via immunoSEQ multiplex PCR, lists solely in-frame clones and lacks some. The data contain 60,000 to 90,000 clones, 80% to 95% of them singletons. Sequencing used peripheral blood. The receptors stem from an elderly woman with acute or convalescent COVID-19. The CDR3 runs from the conserved cysteine through the conserved F or W. Fields, in order: V gene, J gene, CDR3 protein.

V gene: TRBV6-1; J gene: TRBJ1-1; CDR3 protein: CATSDRGPEAFF
V gene: TRBV7-9; J gene: TRBJ2-7; CDR3 protein: CASSPRQGYEQYF
V gene: TRBV7-8; J gene: TRBJ2-7; CDR3 protein: CASSYLQGYGYEQYF
V gene: TRBV2; J gene: TRBJ1-1; CDR3 protein: CASSEGDRASTEAFF
V gene: TRBV27; J gene: TRBJ1-5; CDR3 protein: CASSFYSNQPQHF
V gene: TRBV3-1/TRBV3-2; J gene: TRBJ2-7; CDR3 protein: CASSQTGLQYF
V gene: TRBV4-3; J gene: TRBJ1-1; CDR3 protein: CASSQEVGTDTEAFF
V gene: TRBV7-2; J gene: TRBJ2-7; CDR3 protein: CASSPFRGRRAYEQYF
V gene: TRBV7-9; J gene: TRBJ1-6; CDR3 protein: CASIDPRDRKNSPLHF
V gene: TRBV19; J gene: TRBJ2-7; CDR3 protein: CASSTRGRLTREQYF
V gene: TRBV5-1; J gene: TRBJ2-2; CDR3 protein: CASRLNPNTGELFF
V gene: TRBV4-2; J gene: TRBJ1-4; CDR3 protein: CASSQEQGPFLVF
V gene: TRBV18; J gene: TRBJ1-2; CDR3 protein: CASSLTENYGYTF
V gene: TRBV4-3; J gene: TRBJ1-2; CDR3 protein: CASSRADSNYGYTF
V gene: TRBV18; J gene: TRBJ1-4; CDR3 protein: CASSPPSRGNEKLFF
V gene: TRBV6-5; J gene: TRBJ1-1; CDR3 protein: CASSSPSLNTEAFF
V gene: TRBV12-5; J gene: TRBJ2-1; CDR3 protein: CASGLVGDNEQFF
V gene: TRBV11-3; J gene: TRBJ2-1; CDR3 protein: CASSRFSGGSGEQFF
V gene: TRBV5-4; J gene: TRBJ2-2; CDR3 protein: CASRTGGLPNTGELFF
V gene: TRBV19; J gene: TRBJ1-2; CDR3 protein: CASRSGTPLGYTF
V gene: TRBV7-8; J gene: TRBJ1-5; CDR3 protein: CASSPADRGSQPQHF
V gene: TRBV6-1; J gene: TRBJ1-4; CDR3 protein: CASSEALGGGREKLFF